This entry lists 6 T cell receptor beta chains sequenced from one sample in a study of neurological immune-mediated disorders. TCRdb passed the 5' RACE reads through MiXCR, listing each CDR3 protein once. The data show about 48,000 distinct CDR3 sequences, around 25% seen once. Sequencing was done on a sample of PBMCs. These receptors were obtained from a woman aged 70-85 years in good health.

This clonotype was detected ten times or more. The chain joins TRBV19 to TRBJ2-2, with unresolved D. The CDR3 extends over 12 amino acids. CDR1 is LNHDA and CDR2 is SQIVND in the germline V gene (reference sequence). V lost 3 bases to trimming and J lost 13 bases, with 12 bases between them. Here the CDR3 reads CASSMAPSRLFF. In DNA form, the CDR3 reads TGTGCCAGTAGTATGGCCCCGTCCAGGCTGTTTTTT.

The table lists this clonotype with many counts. This CDR3 reads CASSLGGGEETQYF. CDR3 nucleotide sequence: TGCGCCAGCAGCTTAGGGGGAGGAGAGGAGACCCAGTACTTC. The chain recombines TRBV5-1 with TRBJ2-5; D could derive from TRBD1 or TRBD2 (6 bases each). The germline gives CDR1 SGHRS, CDR2 YFSETQ. The CDR3 runs 14 residues. Trimming cost V 2 bases and J 5 bases, with 13 bases left between them. Full variable domain (outside the CDR3, taken from reference TRBV5-1 and TRBJ2-5): KAGVTQTPRYLIKTRGQQVTLSCSPISGHRSVSWYQQTPGQGLQFLFEYFSETQRNKGNFPGRFSGRQFSNSRSEMNVSTLELGDSALYLCASSLGGGEETQYFGPGTRLLVL.

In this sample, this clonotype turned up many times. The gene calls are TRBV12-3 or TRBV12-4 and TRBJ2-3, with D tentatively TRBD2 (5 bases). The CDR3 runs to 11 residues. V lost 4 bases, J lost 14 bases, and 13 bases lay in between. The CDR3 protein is CASSSGNSMYF. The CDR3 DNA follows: TGTGCCAGCAGTTCCGGGAACTCCATGTATTTT.

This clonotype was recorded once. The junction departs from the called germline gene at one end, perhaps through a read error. CDR3 in amino acids: CASSIVGYQENQYF. CDR3 DNA sequence: TGCGCCAGCAGCATCGTGGGGTACCAAGAGAACCAGTACTTC. The chain combines TRBV4-3 with TRBJ2-5; D unclear. CDR3 length: 14 amino acids. Germline loops: CDR1 LGHNA, CDR2 YSLEER.

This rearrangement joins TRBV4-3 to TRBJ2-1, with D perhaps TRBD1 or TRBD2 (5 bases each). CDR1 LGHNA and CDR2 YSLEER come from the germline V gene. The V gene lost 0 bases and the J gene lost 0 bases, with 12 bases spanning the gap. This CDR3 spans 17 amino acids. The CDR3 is CASSQDVRDASYNEQFF. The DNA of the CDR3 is TGCGCCAGCAGCCAAGATGTGAGGGACGCCTCCTACAATGAGCAGTTCTTC.

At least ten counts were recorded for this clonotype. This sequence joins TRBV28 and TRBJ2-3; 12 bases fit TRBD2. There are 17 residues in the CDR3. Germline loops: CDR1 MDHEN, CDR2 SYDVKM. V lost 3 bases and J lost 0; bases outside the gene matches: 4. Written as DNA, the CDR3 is TGTGCCAGCAGTTTTCGGACTAGCGGGGCAAGCACAGATACGCAGTATTTT. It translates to CASSFRTSGASTDTQYF. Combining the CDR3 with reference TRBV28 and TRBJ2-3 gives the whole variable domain DVKVTQSSRYLVKRTGEKVFLECVQDMDHENMFWYRQDPGLGLRLIYFSYDVKMKEKGDIPEGYSVSREKKERFSLILESASTNQTSMYLCASSFRTSGASTDTQYFGPGTRLTVL.